The 30 T cell receptor beta chains in this list originate from one sample, sequenced in a study of CD8 T cells in Susac syndrome. RNA in amounts of about 0.45 to 1 ug was reverse transcribed with random hexamers. TCRdb reprocessed the immunoSEQ multiplex PCR reads via MiXCR and lists one record per CDR3 protein. The table lists roughly 150,000 distinct CDR3 sequences, around 94% of them singletons. Sequenced sample: CD4+ T cells from PBMCs. All receptors derive from a human donor with multiple sclerosis.

The chain has TRBV7-2 and TRBJ2-3, with TRBD2 matching 8 bases. This CDR3 is built from 14 residues. Per the germline V gene, CDR1 is SGHTA and CDR2 is FQGNSA. Trimming took 5 bases from V and 2 from J; bases not matched to a gene: 3. Here the CDR3 reads CASSRSGATDTQYF. The CDR3 coding sequence is TGTGCCAGCAGCCGTAGCGGGGCCACAGATACGCAGTATTTT.

The J gene is TRBJ1-1, the V gene TRBV12-5, with TRBD1 as a possible D gene (5 bases). Germline loops: CDR1 LGHNT, CDR2 FRNRAP. The CDR3 length is 13 residues. Trimming cost V 1 base and J 6 bases, with 9 bases left between them. The CDR3 loop reads CASGLDGGSEAFF. The CDR3 bases are TGTGCTAGTGGTTTGGACGGGGGGTCTGAAGCTTTCTTT.

The chain carries TRBV20-1 and TRBJ2-7, with 7 positions matching TRBD1. This CDR3 contains 15 residues. V lost 6 bases to trimming and J lost 4 bases; unmatched junction nucleotides: 15. The germline V gene has CDR1 DFQATT and CDR2 SNEGSKA (reference sequence). CDR3 sequence reads: CSAATGTVKGYEQYF. The CDR3 DNA is TGCAGTGCGGCCACCGGGACAGTTAAAGGATACGAGCAGTACTTC.

J is TRBJ1-1 and V is TRBV7-3; D is undetermined. This CDR3 comprises 13 residues. V was clipped by 2 bases and J by 1 base, with 5 bases between them. Germline lookup yields CDR1 SGHTA and CDR2 FQGTGA. The CDR3 nucleotides read TGTGCCAGCAGCTTATCAGCGAACACTGAAGCTTTCTTT. Translation gives CASSLSANTEAFF.

This sequence joins TRBV5-1 and TRBJ2-1; no clear D gene. The germline gives CDR1 SGHRS, CDR2 YFSETQ. V lost 4 bases and J lost 7, with 21 bases in between. CDR3 length equals 16 residues. This chain's CDR3 is CASSRRPGLSDNEQFF. The CDR3 DNA is TGCGCCAGCAGCCGCCGGCCGGGCCTTTCCGATAATGAGCAGTTCTTC.

This chain uses TRBV3-1 with TRBJ1-2; possibly TRBD1 for D (5 bases). The V and J ends lost 4 bases and 7 bases respectively, with 16 bases between them. This CDR3 has 14 residues. The germline CDR1 and CDR2 sequences are LGHDT and YNNKEL (reference sequence). The CDR3 DNA sequence: TGTGCCAGCAGCCCCTCCCTCCAGGGATTTGGCTACACCTTC. This encodes CASSPSLQGFGYTF.

This chain links TRBV6-5 with TRBJ2-7; D gene uncertain. Germline values: CDR1 MNHEY, CDR2 SVGAGI. This CDR3 spans 15 amino acids. The V gene lost 0 bases and the J gene lost 2 bases, with 11 bases spanning the gap. CDR3 nucleotides: TGTGCCAGCAGTTACTCACTAACTAACCCCTACGAGCAGTACTTC. Translation: CASSYSLTNPYEQYF.

V is TRBV5-4 and J is TRBJ2-2, with a tentative D call TRBD2 (6 bases). This CDR3 is 16 amino acids long. The V gene lost 0 bases and the J gene lost 2 bases, with 11 bases spanning the gap. Germline CDR1 and CDR2: SGHNT and YYREEE (reference sequence). CDR3 sequence: CASSLGGTENTGELFF. CDR3 in DNA: TGTGCCAGCAGCTTGGGGGGGACTGAAAACACCGGGGAGCTGTTTTTT.

This sequence joins TRBV7-2 and TRBJ1-2, with 8 bases fitting TRBD1. The CDR3 has 13 residues. Germline CDR1 SGHTA, CDR2 FQGNSA. Germline trimming cut 4 bases from V and 8 bases from J; bases unmatched to any gene: 6. CDR3 sequence: CASSSYRDRGYTF. In DNA, the CDR3 is TGTGCCAGCAGCTCCTATAGGGACAGGGGCTACACCTTC. The full variable domain, with the rest looked up from reference TRBV7-2 and TRBJ1-2, is GAGVSQSPSNKVTEKGKDVELRCDPISGHTALYWYRQSLGQGLEFLIYFQGNSAPDKSGLPSDRFSAERTGGSVSTLTIQRTQQEDSAVYLCASSSYRDRGYTFGSGTRLTVV.

This sequence joins TRBV18 and TRBJ2-3; possibly TRBD2 for D (5 bases). CDR3 length: 12 amino acids. From germline, CDR1 is KGHSH and CDR2 LQKENI. Trimming stripped 6 bases from V and 8 bases from J, with 12 bases between. The CDR3: CASSRAGGTQYF. CDR3 DNA sequence: TGTGCCAGCTCCCGGGCGGGCGGTACGCAGTATTTT.

The chain uses TRBV11-2 and TRBJ2-7; D perhaps matches TRBD1 (6 bases). In germline, CDR1 is SGHAT, CDR2 FQNNGV. The CDR3 length is 15 residues. Trimming shortened V by 6 bases and J by 3 bases, and 18 bases separated the two germline ends. CDR3 residues: CASRRIRDKYYEQYF. CDR3 coding DNA: TGTGCCAGCAGGCGCATCCGGGACAAATACTACGAGCAGTACTTC.

V and J are TRBV7-9 and TRBJ2-1; D gene uncertain. V dropped 3 bases and J dropped 2 bases, with 8 bases sitting between them. Germline loops: CDR1 SEHNR, CDR2 FQNEAQ (reference sequence). The CDR3 sequence is 14 residues long. The CDR3 reads CASSLAAAYNEQFF. The CDR3 nucleotides read TGTGCCAGCAGCTTGGCAGCAGCCTACAATGAGCAGTTCTTC.

The chain recombines TRBV5-6 with TRBJ1-2, with D possibly being TRBD1 (5 bases). The CDR3 is 15 amino acids. V was cut by 5 bases and J by 3 bases, with 17 bases left in between. Per the germline V gene, CDR1 is SGHDT and CDR2 is YYEEEE. The CDR3 DNA reads as TGTGCCAGCAGTCCTATGATGCGACAGTACTATGGCTACACCTTC. Translation: CASSPMMRQYYGYTF.

This chain uses TRBV7-2 with TRBJ2-3; D not resolved. The V and J ends lost 5 bases and 5 bases respectively, with 8 bases between them. Per germline, CDR1 SGHTA and CDR2 FQGNSA. CDR3 length equals 12 residues. The CDR3 region is CASSLSIDTQYF. The CDR3 DNA follows: TGTGCCAGCAGCCTTTCAATAGATACGCAGTATTTT.

The rearrangement joins TRBV30 to TRBJ1-1; possibly TRBD1 for D (5 bases). The CDR3 extends over 13 amino acids. Germline V gives CDR1 GTSNPN, CDR2 SVGIG (reference sequence). V was clipped by 5 bases and J by 11 bases, with 21 bases between them. The CDR3, as DNA: TGTGCCTGGTCTAGTTCGTTCCCTGGGGGGGCTTTCTTT. This encodes CAWSSSFPGGAFF.

V gene TRBV9 combines with J gene TRBJ2-2; tentatively, D is TRBD2 (6 bases). There are 14 residues in the CDR3. The germline CDR1 and CDR2 sequences are SGDLS and YYNGEE. The V end lost 10 bases, the J end lost 2 bases, and 15 bases lay between the germline ends. The CDR3 nucleotides are TGTGCCGGTACCGGGACTCATAACACCGGGGAGCTGTTTTTT. Translation: CAGTGTHNTGELFF.

This sequence joins TRBV5-1 and TRBJ2-7; 8 bases are a match to TRBD1. The CDR3 runs to 14 residues. Germline V gene sequence: CDR1 SGHRS, CDR2 YFSETQ. V lost 4 bases and J lost 9; bases outside the gene matches: 12. The CDR3 protein is CASSVDRGGSGQYF. The DNA of the CDR3 is TGCGCCAGCAGCGTCGACAGGGGTGGCTCTGGGCAGTACTTC.

The V gene is TRBV9, the J gene TRBJ2-7, with 7 bases fitting TRBD2. The V segment lost 4 bases and the J segment 2 bases; nucleotides outside the gene matches: 9. Germline values: CDR1 SGDLS, CDR2 YYNGEE. This CDR3 contains 15 residues. The CDR3, as DNA: TGTGCCAGCAGCTCCCGGGGAGCGGGACCCTACGAGCAGTACTTC. This translates into CASSSRGAGPYEQYF.

This chain links TRBV30 with TRBJ2-1; 10 nucleotides match TRBD2. The V and J ends lost 5 bases and 9 bases, in that order; junction bases with no gene match: 7. The germline gives CDR1 GTSNPN, CDR2 SVGIG (reference sequence). CDR3 length: 13 amino acids. The CDR3 sequence is CAWASGSRTEQFF. CDR3 nucleotide sequence: TGTGCCTGGGCTAGCGGGAGTCGGACTGAGCAGTTCTTC.

The genes are TRBV24-1 and TRBJ1-5; maybe TRBD1 (6 bases). The V gene lost 6 bases and the J gene lost 3 bases, with 17 bases spanning the gap. This CDR3 has 16 amino acids. The V gene's germline CDR1 is KGHDR and CDR2 SFDVKD. The CDR3 region is CATSPRGRGDNQPQHF. In nucleotides, the CDR3 is TGTGCCACCAGTCCCCGGGGCAGGGGAGACAATCAGCCCCAGCATTTT.

The table lists this clonotype with a few counts. The chain employs TRBV7-9 and TRBJ1-1; possible D gene TRBD1, 5 bases. CDR3 size: 12 residues. Germline V gene data show CDR1 as SEHNR and CDR2 as FQNEAQ (reference sequence). V shed 4 bases and J shed 4 bases, with 7 bases lying between them. CDR3 residues: CASSSQGTEAFF. For the CDR3, the DNA is TGTGCCAGCAGCTCCCAGGGCACTGAAGCTTTCTTT.

The V call is TRBV6-6, the J call TRBJ2-7; 10 bases are a match to TRBD1. V lost 7 bases to trimming and J lost 7 bases; unmatched junction nucleotides: 16. Germline loops: CDR1 MNHNY, CDR2 SVGAGI (reference sequence). This CDR3 has 16 amino acids. The DNA of the CDR3 is TGTGCCAGCACTGACGGAGAGGGACAGGGGATGGGGGAGCAGTACTTC. Protein sequence: CASTDGEGQGMGEQYF.

The chain employs TRBV30 and TRBJ2-1; 8 bases fit TRBD1. With 3 bases clipped from V and 4 bases from J, the junction kept 2 bases outside the gene matches. The CDR3 consists of 13 residues. Germline lookup yields CDR1 GTSNPN and CDR2 SVGIG (reference sequence). The CDR3: CAWSRTGYNEQFF. The CDR3 coding sequence is TGTGCCTGGAGCCGGACAGGGTACAATGAGCAGTTCTTC.

This chain connects TRBV24-1 to TRBJ2-5; TRBD1 matches at 8 bases. Germline CDR1 and CDR2: KGHDR and SFDVKD. V dropped 3 bases and J dropped 5; count of bases not matched to a gene: 7. This CDR3 is 15 amino acids long. The CDR3, as DNA: TGTGCCACCAGTGATGCCCAGGACAGGGATGAGACCCAGTACTTC. Its translation: CATSDAQDRDETQYF.

The sample holds one count of this clonotype. The chain carries TRBV12-3 or TRBV12-4 and TRBJ2-4, with TRBD2 matching over 15 bases. The CDR3 is 20 amino acids. Trimming removed 3 bases from V and 7 bases from J; junction bases left unmatched: 16. CDR3 sequence reads: CASSFPPGLAGGPIVNIQYF. DNA for the CDR3: TGTGCCAGCAGTTTTCCTCCGGGACTAGCGGGAGGTCCAATCGTGAACATTCAGTACTTC.

V gene TRBV7-2 combines with J gene TRBJ2-2; a weak D match, TRBD1 (6 bases). This CDR3 comprises 16 residues. Germline V gene data show CDR1 as SGHTA and CDR2 as FQGNSA. V was shortened by 4 bases and J by 0 bases, with 12 bases between the two germline ends. The CDR3 sequence is CASSSRGHSNTGELFF. As DNA, the CDR3 is TGTGCCAGCAGCTCCAGGGGCCACTCGAACACCGGGGAGCTGTTTTTT.

V usage is TRBV12-3 or TRBV12-4 and J usage is TRBJ2-3; 7 bases line up with TRBD2. The CDR3 contains 14 residues. V was clipped by 3 bases and J by 1 base; unmatched bases: 1. In nucleotides, the CDR3 is TGTGCCAGCAGTTTTGCGGGAGGCACAGATACGCAGTATTTT. Protein sequence: CASSFAGGTDTQYF.

The chain employs TRBV30 and TRBJ2-4, with 10 bases aligning to TRBD2. CDR1 and CDR2 from the germline V gene are GTSNPN and SVGIG (reference sequence). V shed 0 bases and J 2 bases; nucleotides not matched to a gene: 7. The CDR3 contains 17 residues. The CDR3 coding sequence is TGTGCCTGGAGTGTTTTTGGACTAGCGGTTACCAAAAACATTCAGTACTTC. Protein: CAWSVFGLAVTKNIQYF.

The chain combines TRBV7-9 with TRBJ1-4; D gene uncertain. V was shortened by 3 bases and J by 8 bases, with 7 bases between the two germline ends. The CDR3 runs 12 residues. Germline V lookup: CDR1 SEHNR, CDR2 FQNEAQ (reference sequence). The CDR3, as DNA: TGTGCCAGCAGCTTTAGCGGGGAAAAACTGTTTTTT. Translation: CASSFSGEKLFF.

This rearrangement joins TRBV20-1 to TRBJ2-5; D may be TRBD2 (6 bases). Germline lookup yields CDR1 DFQATT and CDR2 SNEGSKA (reference sequence). The length of the CDR3 is 14 residues. V was trimmed by 0 bases and J by 1 base, leaving 9 bases between them. For the CDR3, the DNA is TGCAGTGCTAGAGATCGACTAGGCCAAGAGACCCAGTACTTC. It translates to CSARDRLGQETQYF.